A selection of T cell receptor beta chains follows, all from one sample in a study of cytomegalovirus exposure and HLA in healthy donors. Produced via immunoSEQ multiplex PCR; TCRdb's table is partial and in-frame only. The profile shows 100,000 to 150,000 clones, more than 60% of them singletons. Sample: PBMCs. The receptors come from a young woman in good health and CMV-seronegative. Both conserved end residues are trimmed from each CDR3.

J: TRBJ2-7; V: TRBV7-2; CDR3: ASSLDRDEQY
J: TRBJ1-1; V: TRBV6-5; CDR3: ASRRSEGGTEAF
J: TRBJ2-1; V: TRBV30; CDR3: AWTSGNEQF
J: TRBJ2-1; V: TRBV10-3; CDR3: AMQGAADIEQF
J: TRBJ2-7; V: TRBV5-5; CDR3: ASSTGLAAYEQY
J: TRBJ2-1; V: TRBV19; CDR3: ASKEIADTYNEQF
J: TRBJ2-5; V: TRBV15; CDR3: ATSRVSSGGSETQY
J: TRBJ2-7; V: TRBV28; CDR3: ASSPTGASYEQY
J: TRBJ2-5; V: TRBV29-1; CDR3: SVVLRGETQY
J: TRBJ2-7; V: TRBV25-1; CDR3: ASSSRQASEQY
J: TRBJ2-7; V: TRBV29-1; CDR3: SAEGGGYEQY
J: TRBJ2-3; V: TRBV6-6; CDR3: ASSSGTRGVQDTQY
J: TRBJ2-7; V: TRBV5-1; CDR3: ASSERTGEGEQY
J: TRBJ2-1; V: TRBV7-9; CDR3: ASSFHPGTSGNEQF
J: TRBJ2-3; V: TRBV7-6; CDR3: ASSLGTADTQY
J: TRBJ2-7; V: TRBV7-2; CDR3: ASSLVGRGLASYEQY
J: TRBJ2-7; V: TRBV4-1; CDR3: ASSQVQGKAYEQY
J: TRBJ2-7; V: TRBV5-4; CDR3: ASSRGTGGDEQY
J: TRBJ1-2; V: TRBV29-1; CDR3: SAGDRGSSNYGYT
J: TRBJ2-1; V: TRBV19; CDR3: ASSIPLLTARGQF
J: TRBJ2-2; V: TRBV5-4; CDR3: ASSLPSGTPRELF
J: TRBJ1-2; V: TRBV14; CDR3: ASSQELPGDYGYT
J: TRBJ2-7; V: TRBV20-1; CDR3: SARDNEQY
J: TRBJ2-3; V: TRBV20-1; CDR3: SAETGDTQY
J: TRBJ1-1; V: TRBV29-1; CDR3: SVAGRNYPEAF
J: TRBJ1-1; V: TRBV2; CDR3: ASNGGRGTEAF
J: TRBJ2-1; V: TRBV15; CDR3: ATSRDRQEEF
J: TRBJ2-2; V: TRBV2; CDR3: ASTGTSGAFGELF
J: TRBJ2-1; V: TRBV11-2; CDR3: ASSLLGSGLLWEQF
J: TRBJ2-5; V: TRBV30; CDR3: AWGRSGGGSQY
J: TRBJ2-7; V: TRBV7-8; CDR3: ASSLEDRTYEQY
J: TRBJ1-4; V: TRBV7-9; CDR3: TSSLISGSTNEKLF
J: TRBJ1-2; V: TRBV7-8; CDR3: ASSLNKGAGYT
J: TRBJ2-1; V: TRBV27; CDR3: ASSPLAGFSDASSYNEQF
J: TRBJ2-3; V: TRBV5-1; CDR3: ASSSGTDTQY
J: TRBJ1-2; V: TRBV7-9; CDR3: SSTPPGTGGFDSGYT